This TCR beta chain was identified during a study of a mutant IDH1 vaccine in newly diagnosed glioma. In the case of this clone: Its antigen is unknown.

Germline CDR1 and CDR2: SSHAT and FNYEAQ (reference sequence). This CDR3 is built from 18 residues. V trimming: 5 bases; J trimming: 0 bases; junction bases outside the gene matches: 7. As to time point: week 35, safety follow-up. In every dose of vaccine, 300 ug of mutant IDH1 20-mer peptide was given alongside topical imiquimod. Profiling relied on immunoSEQ multiplex PCR, and the TCRdb table lists in-frame clones only, not all of them. The table shows 50,000 to 70,000 clones, with around 80% occurring only once. This clonotype originated in a man aged 25 to 45 with glioma. Sequencing was performed on PBMCs, taken from a glioma patient whose treatment included an IDH1 peptide vaccine. The genes are TRBV7-7 and TRBJ2-6; 10 nucleotides align to TRBD1. The DNA of the CDR3 is TGTGCCAGCAGCGCGACAGGGGGCGAGAGCTCTGGGGCCAACGTCCTGACTTTC. It specifies CASSATGGESSGANVLTF.